This T cell receptor (beta chain) comes out of a study of blood T cell repertoires in COVID-19. As processed by the authors: From reference gene primer amplification, estimates of nucleated cell counts were derived. The data were produced by immunoSEQ multiplex PCR, yet TCRdb's version contains in-frame clones alone and is incomplete. The DNA was the basis for D and trimming; V, J and clone size are from that table. This sample yields 55,000 to 65,000 clones, of which around four fifths are seen a single time; about 3.5% belongs to the top ten. This CDR3 has 17 amino acids. Trimming cost V 5 bases and J 1 base; bases outside gene matches: 10. Germline V gives CDR1 SGHTA, CDR2 FQGNSA.

J is TRBJ2-3 and V is TRBV7-2; TRBD1 agrees at 9 bases. Sequenced input: peripheral blood. The sequence derives from a woman of 80 years or more with acute or convalescent COVID-19. The CDR3 region is CASSPVGWDRGTDTQYF. DNA for the CDR3: TGTGCCAGCAGCCCAGTGGGGTGGGACAGGGGCACAGATACGCAGTATTTT.